One sample yielded the 14 T cell receptor beta chains listed below, sequenced in a study of blood T cell repertoires in COVID-19. Produced via immunoSEQ multiplex PCR; TCRdb's table is partial and in-frame only. The sample shows more than 100,000 clones, around 90% of them seen only once. Sequencing input: peripheral blood. The source of these receptors is a middle-aged man in a cohort sampled during active COVID-19.

V usage is TRBV6-1 and J usage is TRBJ1-2; D might be TRBD1 (5 bases). Germline V gene sequence: CDR1 MNHNS, CDR2 SASEGT. The CDR3 runs 15 residues. With 0 bases removed from V and 7 bases from J, the gap between germline ends came to 15 bases. CDR3 sequence reads: CASSEAGRGEGGYTF. CDR3 DNA sequence: TGTGCCAGCAGTGAAGCTGGCCGAGGGGAGGGTGGCTACACCTTC.

This chain joins TRBV29-1 and TRBJ2-1; TRBD2 matches 7 bases. This CDR3 has 15 amino acids. Germline V gene sequence: CDR1 SQVTM, CDR2 ANQGSEA. V lost 5 bases, J lost 2 bases, and 9 bases stayed unmatched. The CDR3 region is CSVTTLAAAYNEQFF. CDR3 coding DNA: TGCAGCGTTACAACCCTAGCGGCCGCCTACAATGAGCAGTTCTTC.

The V and J genes are TRBV11-3 and TRBJ1-3, with TRBD1 as a possible D gene (5 bases). Trimming pared 3 bases from V and 3 bases from J, leaving 12 bases between. The CDR3 covers 15 residues. Germline V gene data show CDR1 as SGHNT and CDR2 as YENEEA. CDR3 DNA sequence: TGTGCCAGCAGCTTGGGGACTGTTATTGGAAACACCATATATTTT. It codes for CASSLGTVIGNTIYF.

The chain recombines TRBV7-2 with TRBJ2-5; 10 bases align to TRBD2. The CDR3 is 16 residues long. Germline CDR1 and CDR2: SGHTA and FQGNSA. V lost 2 bases and J lost 2; bases outside the gene matches: 5. The CDR3 region is CASSLSASGGQETQYF. CDR3 nucleotides: TGTGCCAGCAGCTTATCGGCTAGCGGGGGTCAAGAGACCCAGTACTTC.

The chain employs TRBV18 and TRBJ1-2, with D hard to call. Germline CDR1 reads KGHSH; CDR2 reads LQKENI. The CDR3 loop spans 15 amino acids. Deletions cut 2 bases from V and 0 bases from J, with 10 bases between. CDR3 sequence: CASSPNLGANYGYTF. Here the CDR3 DNA reads TGTGCCAGCTCACCAAACCTGGGCGCTAACTATGGCTACACCTTC. Based on the CDR3 plus reference TRBV18 and TRBJ1-2, the full variable domain is NAGVMQNPRHLVRRRGQEARLRCSPMKGHSHVYWYRQLPEEGLKFMVYLQKENIIDESGMPKERFSAEFPKEGPSILRIQQVVRGDSAAYFCASSPNLGANYGYTFGSGTRLTVV.

The chain has TRBV28 and TRBJ1-1; TRBD1 might be the D (5 bases). The CDR3 length is 15 residues. The V end lost 2 bases, the J end lost 4 bases, and 14 bases lay between the germline ends. Looked up from germline, CDR1 is MDHEN and CDR2 is SYDVKM. CDR3 sequence (DNA): TGTGCCAGCAGTTTAGGCGGGGCTGTGGGCACTGAAGCTTTCTTT. This encodes CASSLGGAVGTEAFF.

V is TRBV6-1 and J is TRBJ1-4, with unresolved D. The CDR3 runs 15 residues. Trimming removed 2 bases from V and 3 bases from J, with 10 bases in between. CDR1 is MNHNS, CDR2 SASEGT, per germline. CDR3 in DNA: TGTGCCAGCAGTGAACGAATAGATCCTAATGAAAAACTGTTTTTT. Translating it yields CASSERIDPNEKLFF.

The gene calls are TRBV5-1 and TRBJ2-1; D remains unclear. Germline V gene lookup returns CDR1 SGHRS and CDR2 YFSETQ. Trimming took off 0 bases at V and 0 bases at J, with 7 bases between the two ends. The CDR3 consists of 15 residues. The CDR3 coding sequence is TGCGCCAGCAGCTTGGGTCAGAACTCCTACAATGAGCAGTTCTTC. Protein: CASSLGQNSYNEQFF.

V is TRBV6-1 and J is TRBJ2-1; D may be TRBD1 (5 bases). Trimming cost V 3 bases and J 4 bases, with 10 bases left between them. The CDR3 runs 14 residues. CDR1 MNHNS and CDR2 SASEGT come from the germline V gene. CDR3 region: CASSDQTAYNEQFF. In nucleotides, the CDR3 is TGTGCCAGCAGTGATCAGACAGCGTACAATGAGCAGTTCTTC.

J is TRBJ1-1 and V is TRBV4-1, with D possibly TRBD1 on 6 matching bases. Deletions cut 1 base from V and 3 bases from J, with 9 bases between. CDR3 length: 14 residues. Germline CDR1 is MGHRA and CDR2 is YSYEKL. The CDR3 is CASSQVQGHTEAFF. DNA of the CDR3: TGCGCCAGCAGCCAAGTACAGGGTCACACTGAAGCTTTCTTT.

The genes are TRBV6-1 and TRBJ2-2, with D tentatively TRBD1 (5 bases). The CDR3 length is 17 residues. Germline-derived CDR1 and CDR2 are MNHNS and SASEGT. The V end lost 4 bases, the J end lost 4 bases, and 19 bases lay between the germline ends. The CDR3 is CASSVIGQGLSTGELFF. CDR3 DNA sequence: TGTGCCAGCAGTGTCATCGGGCAGGGTCTATCCACCGGGGAGCTGTTTTTT.

This chain links TRBV3-1 (or the pseudogene TRBV3-2) with TRBJ2-3, with D possibly matching TRBD1 (6 bases). Germline V gene lookup returns CDR1 LGHDT and CDR2 YNNKEL (reference sequence). The CDR3 runs 14 residues. Between the trimmed V and J ends, which lost 3 bases and 6 bases, there was a span of 13 bases. This chain's CDR3 is CASSHRGSMDTQYF. The CDR3, as DNA: TGTGCCAGCAGCCACAGGGGATCTATGGATACGCAGTATTTT.

The rearrangement uses TRBV20-1 and TRBJ2-5, with TRBD2 identical over 11 bases. V lost 3 bases, J lost 7 bases, and 7 bases stayed unmatched. Per the germline V gene, CDR1 is DFQATT and CDR2 is SNEGSKA (reference sequence). The CDR3 has 14 residues. In DNA form, the CDR3 reads TGCAGTGCTAGTTCTAGCGGGGGGTCGGGGACCCAGTACTTC. Translation gives CSASSSGGSGTQYF.

This chain links TRBV2 with TRBJ1-3, with 8 bases lining up with TRBD1. This CDR3 is 14 amino acids long. CDR1 and CDR2 from the germline V gene are SNHLY and FYNNEI. V was clipped by 8 bases and J by 8 bases; unmatched bases: 11. Here the CDR3 DNA reads TGTGCCAGCTCCCCGAGACAGGGGACCCACACCATATATTTT. Protein sequence: CASSPRQGTHTIYF.